The clone carrying this T cell receptor (beta chain) was observed many times. The antigen is undetermined. This record belongs to a study of read filtering for tumor transcriptome and immune sequencing. Study information: Transcriptome libraries were built from DNase-treated RNA. General observations from the study: Without single-read clonotypes, shared clonotype proportions correlated more between IR-seq and RNA-seq. RNA-seq captured clonotypes less deeply and reliably than IR-seq.

The library was built from roughly 400 ng RNA with molecular barcoded adaptors for alpha/delta and beta/gamma chains. MiXCR, run by TCRdb on the reads, gives a single entry per CDR3 protein. The sample holds tens of thousands of distinct CDR3 sequences, 20% seen once. CDR1 and CDR2 (germline): MNHEY, SMNVEV (reference sequence). J lost 8 bases, V lost 1 base, and 4 bases had no gene match. The CDR3 contains 14 residues. The chain carries TRBV27 and TRBJ1-4; 7 bases line up with TRBD1. The TCR sequence derives from a donor aged 40 or over with multiple myeloma. Sample: a population of CD138-negative cells sorted from bone marrow. The CDR3 spells CASSLWQGGEKLFF. In DNA, the CDR3 is TGTGCCAGCAGTTTATGGCAGGGGGGCGAAAAACTGTTTTTT.